Following are 24 T cell receptor beta chains from one sample sequenced in a study of blood T cell repertoires in COVID-19. Here immunoSEQ multiplex PCR was the method, and the copy in TCRdb shows in-frame clones only, minus some. The sample holds 540,000 or so clones, about 89% seen once. The sample taken for sequencing was peripheral blood. Receptor source: a woman aged 45 to 65 with COVID-19, enrolled during active disease.

V usage is TRBV7-2 and J usage is TRBJ1-2; 9 nucleotides align to TRBD1. CDR1 is SGHTA and CDR2 is FQGNSA in the germline V gene. V lost 4 bases, J lost 3 bases, and 9 bases stayed unmatched. This CDR3 has 16 residues. The CDR3 region has the DNA TGTGCCAGCAGCTCGGCCCCATGGACAGGGGACTATGGCTACACCTTC. This translates into CASSSAPWTGDYGYTF. Filled out from reference TRBV7-2 and TRBJ1-2, the complete variable domain reads GAGVSQSPSNKVTEKGKDVELRCDPISGHTALYWYRQSLGQGLEFLIYFQGNSAPDKSGLPSDRFSAERTGGSVSTLTIQRTQQEDSAVYLCASSSAPWTGDYGYTFGSGTRLTVV.

The V call is TRBV7-8, the J call TRBJ2-3, with D maybe TRBD1 (6 bases). Germline V gene lookup returns CDR1 SGHVS and CDR2 FQNEAQ. V lost 1 base and J 3 bases, leaving 11 bases between the germline ends. The CDR3 is made up of 15 amino acids. CDR3 sequence (DNA): TGTGCCAGCAGCTTAGGGCCAGGGGATACAGATACGCAGTATTTT. It specifies CASSLGPGDTDTQYF.

The rearrangement uses TRBV9 and TRBJ2-7, with 8 bases identical to TRBD2. With 2 bases clipped from V and 2 bases from J, the junction kept 6 bases outside the gene matches. Germline V gene data show CDR1 as SGDLS and CDR2 as YYNGEE. CDR3 length: 15 amino acids. CDR3 sequence (DNA): TGTGCCAGCAGCGTGCAACCGGGACTAGCCTACGAGCAGTACTTC. Translating it yields CASSVQPGLAYEQYF.

This clone appeared a single time. The rearrangement links TRBV14 to TRBJ2-2; no definite D call. This CDR3 spans 16 amino acids. Trimming removed 1 base at V and 1 base at J, with 10 bases between. CDR1 is SGHDN and CDR2 is FVKESK in the germline V gene. The CDR3 protein is CASSQGVVLNTGELFF. The CDR3 nucleotides are TGTGCCAGCAGCCAAGGAGTGGTTTTGAACACCGGGGAGCTGTTTTTT.

The chain combines TRBV11-1 with TRBJ1-2; D gene uncertain. V was trimmed by 0 bases and J by 8 bases, leaving 10 bases between them. CDR1 and CDR2 (germline): SGHAT, FQDESV (reference sequence). This CDR3 comprises 13 residues. The CDR3: CASSLAARRGYTF. In DNA form, the CDR3 reads TGTGCCAGCAGCTTAGCGGCTCGCCGCGGCTACACCTTC.

The genes are TRBV6-5 and TRBJ2-5; a weak D match, TRBD1 (6 bases). The germline V and J ends were trimmed by 7 bases and 5 bases, with 17 bases remaining between them. The CDR3 totals 14 residues. Germline CDR1 reads MNHEY; CDR2 reads SVGAGI. The CDR3 sequence is CASMEVAGEETQYF. In DNA form, the CDR3 reads TGTGCCAGCATGGAAGTGGCAGGGGAGGAGACCCAGTACTTC.

The V call is TRBV7-2, the J call TRBJ1-5; perhaps TRBD1 as D (5 bases). V lost 5 bases and J lost 6, with 17 bases in between. CDR3 length: 15 amino acids. CDR1 is SGHTA and CDR2 is FQGNSA in the germline V gene. CDR3: CASSEVGRGSQPQHF. The CDR3, as DNA: TGTGCCAGCAGCGAGGTAGGGAGGGGAAGTCAGCCCCAGCATTTT. Drawing the rest from reference TRBV7-2 and TRBJ1-5, the complete variable domain is GAGVSQSPSNKVTEKGKDVELRCDPISGHTALYWYRQSLGQGLEFLIYFQGNSAPDKSGLPSDRFSAERTGGSVSTLTIQRTQQEDSAVYLCASSEVGRGSQPQHFGDGTRLSIL.

The chain couples TRBV29-1 to TRBJ2-7; tentatively, D is TRBD1 (6 bases). Looked up from germline, CDR1 is SQVTM and CDR2 is ANQGSEA. Trimming pared 7 bases from V and 4 bases from J, leaving 14 bases between. CDR3 length: 12 residues. The CDR3 sequence is CSAADSPYEQYF. The CDR3 DNA sequence: TGCAGCGCTGCGGACAGTCCTTACGAGCAGTACTTC.

This rearrangement joins TRBV16 to TRBJ1-2; D is possibly TRBD1 (5 bases). The germline V gene encodes CDR1 KGHSY and CDR2 FQNENV. The V end was cut by 4 bases, the J end by 5 bases, with 8 bases between. This CDR3 contains 12 residues. The CDR3: CASSRGEYGYTF. DNA of the CDR3: TGTGCCAGCAGCCGGGGGGAATATGGCTACACCTTC.

The rearrangement links TRBV28 to TRBJ1-1; D not certain. The germline V gene encodes CDR1 MDHEN and CDR2 SYDVKM. V lost 6 bases and J lost 0, with 8 bases in between. The CDR3 loop spans 13 amino acids. The CDR3 here is CASRSQLNTEAFF. As DNA, the CDR3 is TGTGCCAGCAGGTCCCAGTTGAACACTGAAGCTTTCTTT.

The V call is TRBV9, the J call TRBJ2-5, with D possibly TRBD1 on 6 matching bases. CDR1 and CDR2 from the germline V gene are SGDLS and YYNGEE. This CDR3 comprises 14 residues. Trimming cost V 3 bases and J 5 bases, with 14 bases left between them. The CDR3 nucleotides are TGTGCCAGCAGCGGACCAGGGGCGCTGGAGACCCAGTACTTC. Translating gives CASSGPGALETQYF.

J is TRBJ1-3 and V is TRBV2; D is possibly TRBD1 (6 bases). V lost 6 bases and J 0 bases, leaving 12 bases between the germline ends. This CDR3 has 15 residues. Germline lookup yields CDR1 SNHLY and CDR2 FYNNEI. The CDR3 DNA sequence: TGTGCCAGCAGCGCTGGGACACTCTCTGGAAACACCATATATTTT. It encodes CASSAGTLSGNTIYF.

This chain uses TRBV5-6 with TRBJ2-5; maybe TRBD2 (6 bases). The CDR3 covers 13 residues. V lost 5 bases and J lost 5, with 13 bases in between. Per the germline V gene, CDR1 is SGHDT and CDR2 is YYEEEE. The DNA for the CDR3 is TGTGCCAGCAGGACTGGGGGGTGGGAGACCCAGTACTTC. Protein: CASRTGGWETQYF.

This chain uses TRBV11-2 with TRBJ1-1, with a weak D call TRBD1 (5 bases). Germline CDR1 and CDR2: SGHAT and FQNNGV. There are 13 residues in the CDR3. Trimming took off 6 bases at V and 0 bases at J, with 8 bases between the two ends. This CDR3 is CASSEGVNTEAFF. Here the CDR3 DNA reads TGTGCCAGCAGTGAAGGGGTGAACACTGAAGCTTTCTTT.

This chain connects TRBV10-1 to TRBJ2-1; tentative D call: TRBD2 (6 bases). Germline loops: CDR1 WNHNN, CDR2 SYGVQD (reference sequence). V dropped 0 bases and J dropped 0 bases, with 12 bases sitting between them. CDR3 length: 17 residues. The CDR3 DNA follows: TGCGCCAGCAGTGAGTCGGAGGGTAGCGGCTCCTACAATGAGCAGTTCTTC. Protein sequence: CASSESEGSGSYNEQFF.

The V call is TRBV5-1, the J call TRBJ2-1; a possible D gene is TRBD2 (6 bases). The CDR3 has 12 residues. Germline assignment: CDR1 SGHRS and CDR2 YFSETQ. The V and J ends lost 2 bases and 9 bases respectively, with 9 bases between them. The CDR3 protein is CASSFNGGEQFF. CDR3 nucleotides: TGCGCCAGCAGCTTTAACGGGGGTGAGCAGTTCTTC.

The V call is TRBV9, the J call TRBJ2-6; D perhaps matches TRBD1 (6 bases). The germline CDR1 and CDR2 sequences are SGDLS and YYNGEE. This CDR3 region has 15 residues. V lost 5 bases and J lost 0, with 9 bases in between. CDR3 DNA: TGTGCCAGCAGTAAACAGGGCTCTGGGGCCAACGTCCTGACTTTC. Its protein is CASSKQGSGANVLTF. Together with reference TRBV9 and TRBJ2-6, the CDR3 gives the full variable domain: DSGVTQTPKHLITATGQRVTLRCSPRSGDLSVYWYQQSLDQGLQFLIQYYNGEERAKGNILERFSAQQFPDLHSELNLSSLELGDSALYFCASSKQGSGANVLTFGAGSRLTVL.

V is TRBV28 and J is TRBJ1-2; D is unclear. Germline V gene sequence: CDR1 MDHEN, CDR2 SYDVKM. The CDR3 consists of 11 residues. V was cut by 9 bases and J by 3 bases, with 8 bases left in between. CDR3 DNA sequence: TGTGCCAGTTTCCAGGACTATGGCTACACCTTC. Encoded protein: CASFQDYGYTF.

This chain connects TRBV28 to TRBJ1-2; possible D gene TRBD1, 5 bases. Germline V gives CDR1 MDHEN, CDR2 SYDVKM. CDR3 length: 12 amino acids. Between the trimmed V and J ends, which lost 4 bases and 6 bases, there was a span of 9 bases. The CDR3 sequence: CASSSGRDGYTF. The CDR3 nucleotides are TGTGCCAGCAGTTCAGGGAGGGATGGCTACACCTTC.

The chain has TRBV2 and TRBJ1-2; 7 nucleotides agree with TRBD1. Germline V gene lookup returns CDR1 SNHLY and CDR2 FYNNEI. J was trimmed by 6 bases and V by 6 bases; bases with no gene match: 4. The CDR3 covers 12 residues. CDR3 protein: CASRDRNHGYTF. Written as DNA, the CDR3 is TGTGCCAGCAGGGACAGGAACCATGGCTACACCTTC.

The chain is built from TRBV7-9 and TRBJ2-2; D is perhaps TRBD2 (5 bases). Per germline, CDR1 SEHNR and CDR2 FQNEAQ (reference sequence). The CDR3 loop spans 15 amino acids. V was shortened by 6 bases and J by 0 bases, with 11 bases between the two germline ends. The CDR3 bases are TGTGCCAGCAGAGGAGGCCCGACGAACACCGGGGAGCTGTTTTTT. Translating it yields CASRGGPTNTGELFF. Full variable domain (missing parts from reference TRBV7-9 and TRBJ2-2): DTGVSQNPRHKITKRGQNVTFRCDPISEHNRLYWYRQTLGQGPEFLTYFQNEAQLEKSRLLSDRFSAERPKGSFSTLEIQRTEQGDSAMYLCASRGGPTNTGELFFGEGSRLTVL.

Only one count was recorded for this clone. The V gene is TRBV10-1, the J gene TRBJ2-7; 7 bases agree with TRBD2. J gave up 2 bases and V 6 bases, and 7 bases lay outside the gene matches. CDR3 length equals 14 residues. The V gene's germline CDR1 is WNHNN and CDR2 SYGVQD (reference sequence). Here the CDR3 reads CASSPSGGAYEQYF. The CDR3 region has the DNA TGCGCCAGCAGCCCGTCGGGGGGAGCCTACGAGCAGTACTTC.

This rearrangement joins TRBV7-9 to TRBJ1-2, with no clear D. Germline V gene data show CDR1 as SEHNR and CDR2 as FQNEAQ (reference sequence). With 7 bases removed from V and 7 bases from J, the gap between germline ends came to 10 bases. The CDR3 has 11 residues. DNA of the CDR3: TGTGCCAGCATCGACTTAGGTGGCTACACCTTC. Amino acid sequence: CASIDLGGYTF.

This clone appeared once. The J gene is TRBJ1-1, the V gene TRBV28, with no clear D. CDR1 is MDHEN and CDR2 is SYDVKM in the germline V gene. The CDR3 sequence is 13 residues long. The V and J ends lost 3 bases and 1 base respectively, with 6 bases between them. The CDR3 coding sequence is TGTGCCAGCAGTTTGCCACAGAACACTGAAGCTTTCTTT. This gives the protein CASSLPQNTEAFF.